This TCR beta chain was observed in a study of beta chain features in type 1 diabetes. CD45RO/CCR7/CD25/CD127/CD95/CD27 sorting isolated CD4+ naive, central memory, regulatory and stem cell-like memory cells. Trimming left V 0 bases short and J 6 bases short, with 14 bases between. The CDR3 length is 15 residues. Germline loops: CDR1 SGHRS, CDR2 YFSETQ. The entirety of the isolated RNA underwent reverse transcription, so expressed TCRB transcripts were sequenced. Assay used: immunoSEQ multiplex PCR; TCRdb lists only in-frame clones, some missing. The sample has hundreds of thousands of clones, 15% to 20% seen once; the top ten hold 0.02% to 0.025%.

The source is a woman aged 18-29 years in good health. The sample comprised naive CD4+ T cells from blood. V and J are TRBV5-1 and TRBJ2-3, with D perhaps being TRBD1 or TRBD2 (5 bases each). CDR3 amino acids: CASSLAGLGLDTQYF. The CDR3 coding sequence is TGCGCCAGCAGCTTGGCCGGACTGGGGCTGGATACGCAGTATTTT.